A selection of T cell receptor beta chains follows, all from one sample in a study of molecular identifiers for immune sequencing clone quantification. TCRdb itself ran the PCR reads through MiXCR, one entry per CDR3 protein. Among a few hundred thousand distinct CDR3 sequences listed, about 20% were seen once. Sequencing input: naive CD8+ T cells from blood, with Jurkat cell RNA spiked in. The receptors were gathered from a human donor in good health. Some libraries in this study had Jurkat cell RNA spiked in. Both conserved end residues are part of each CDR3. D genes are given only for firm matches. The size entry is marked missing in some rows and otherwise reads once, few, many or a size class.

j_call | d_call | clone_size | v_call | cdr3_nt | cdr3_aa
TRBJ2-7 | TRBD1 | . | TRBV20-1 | TGCAGTGCTAGGGGGCGGGACAGGGACTACGAGCAGTACTTC | CSARGRDRDYEQYF
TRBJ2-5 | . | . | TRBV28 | TGTGCCAGCAGGGCCCACAGAGGGATTCAAGAGACCCAGTACTTC | CASRAHRGIQETQYF
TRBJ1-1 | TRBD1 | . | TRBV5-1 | TGCGCCAGCAGCTTATTAACCCAGGGACAGATGAACACTGAAGCTTTCTTT | CASSLLTQGQMNTEAFF
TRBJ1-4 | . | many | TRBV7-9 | TGTGCCAGCAGCTCTATTGTCGGGACCCTCGAAAAACTGTTTTTT | CASSSIVGTLEKLFF
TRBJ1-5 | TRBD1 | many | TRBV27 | TGTGCCAGCAGTGGCCAGGGGGGGGGTCAGCCCCAGCATTTT | CASSGQGGGQPQHF
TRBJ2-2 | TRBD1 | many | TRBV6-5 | TGTGCCAGCGGGGAACAGGGGGGCTTCACCGGGGAGCTGTTTTTT | CASGEQGGFTGELFF
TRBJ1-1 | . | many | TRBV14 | TGTGCCAGCAGCCAAGATTTTAGCACTGAAGCTTTCTTT | CASSQDFSTEAFF
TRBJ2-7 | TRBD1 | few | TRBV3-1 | TGTGCCAGCAGCCAAACAGGGGTCTCCTACGAGCAGTACTTC | CASSQTGVSYEQYF
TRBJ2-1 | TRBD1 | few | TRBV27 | TGTGCCAGCAGCGACAGGGGGCCGGGGTGGAGTGAGCAGTTCTTC | CASSDRGPGWSEQFF
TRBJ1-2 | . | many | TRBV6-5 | TGTGCCAGCAGTTACGCAGCAGGGGCGCTTAACTATGGCTACACCTTC | CASSYAAGALNYGYTF
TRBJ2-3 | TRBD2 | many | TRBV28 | TGTGCCAGCTTGTCCGGGAGGCCCCCAGATACGCAGTATTTT | CASLSGRPPDTQYF
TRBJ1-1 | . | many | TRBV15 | TGTGCCACCAGCACAGGGGCAGTAATGAACACTGAAGCTTTCTTT | CATSTGAVMNTEAFF
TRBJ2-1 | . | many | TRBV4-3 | TGTGCCAGCAGTCAGGGTACAGGATCCTACAATGAGCAGTTCTTC | CASSQGTGSYNEQFF
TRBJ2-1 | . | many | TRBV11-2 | TGTGCCAGCAGGAGGACCGGGACTGACAATGAGCAGTTCTTC | CASRRTGTDNEQFF
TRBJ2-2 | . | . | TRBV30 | TGTGCCTGGAGTGTAGGCTCTCCCACCGTGGAGCTGTTTTTT | CAWSVGSPTVELFF
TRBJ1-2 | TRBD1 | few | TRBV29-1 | TGCAGCGTTTTCGGGCCGAGGACAGGGGATGGCTACACCTTC | CSVFGPRTGDGYTF
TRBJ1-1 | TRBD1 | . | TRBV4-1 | TGCGCCAGCAGCCAAGAAGCCCCGACAGGGTATAACACTGAAGCTTTCTTT | CASSQEAPTGYNTEAFF
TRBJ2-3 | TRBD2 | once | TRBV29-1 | TGCAGCGTTGATAGCGGGACACCCACAGATACGCAGTATTTC | CSVDSGTPTDTQYF
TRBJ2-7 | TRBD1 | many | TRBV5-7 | TGTGCCAGCAGCTTTTGGGACAGGGGTTACGAGCAGTACTTC | CASSFWDRGYEQYF
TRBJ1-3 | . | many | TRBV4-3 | TGCGCCAGCAGCCAAGATAGCAGGGACCCAAACACCATATATTTT | CASSQDSRDPNTIYF
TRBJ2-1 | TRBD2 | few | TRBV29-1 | TGCAGCGTAGAAGAGACTAGCGGGAGCGATGAGCAGTTCTTC | CSVEETSGSDEQFF
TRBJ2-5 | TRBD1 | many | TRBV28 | TGTGCCAGCAGTTTGGTAGAGGGGACAGGCCAAGAGACCCAGTACTTC | CASSLVEGTGQETQYF
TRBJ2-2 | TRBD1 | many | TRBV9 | TGTGCCAGCAGCGTAGATCGGACAGGGGGGAGCACCGGGGAGCTGTTTTTT | CASSVDRTGGSTGELFF
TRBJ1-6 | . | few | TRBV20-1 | TGCAGTGCTAGTTCAGGGGTAGCCCATTCACCCCTCCACTTT | CSASSGVAHSPLHF